Each of the 18 T cell receptor beta chains below was sequenced from the same sample in a study of OX40 agonist ivuxolimab in advanced cancers. Sequenced by immunoSEQ multiplex PCR; TCRdb stores in-frame clones only, minus some. The sample includes about 24,000 clones, 78% seen only once; the top ten take more than 1.4%. This specimen was CD4+ or CD8+ T cells sorted from blood, taken in a trial of the OX40 agonist ivuxolimab. These receptor sequences come from an adult with an advanced solid tumor such as melanoma, head and neck, liver or kidney cancer.

This sequence joins TRBV5-5 and TRBJ1-1; 8 nucleotides agree with TRBD1. V trimming: 4 bases; J trimming: 8 bases; junction bases outside the gene matches: 4. Germline assignment: CDR1 SGHKS and CDR2 YYEKEE (reference sequence). This CDR3 is 12 amino acids long. The CDR3 DNA is TGTGCCAGCAGCGGGACAGGTACCGAAGCTTTCTTT. Translating it yields CASSGTGTEAFF. The whole variable domain, filled in from reference TRBV5-5 and TRBJ1-1, reads DAGVTQSPTHLIKTRGQQVTLRCSPISGHKSVSWYQQVLGQGPQFIFQYYEKEERGRGNFPDRFSARQFPNYSSELNVNALLLGDSALYLCASSGTGTEAFFGQGTRLTVV.

This chain connects TRBV7-9 to TRBJ2-1; D remains unclear. The V end lost 2 bases, the J end lost 7 bases, and 3 bases lay between the germline ends. Germline lookup yields CDR1 SEHNR and CDR2 FQNEAQ (reference sequence). This CDR3 is 11 amino acids long. In DNA form, the CDR3 reads TGTGCCAGCAGCTTAATGAATGAGCAGTTCTTC. Residues: CASSLMNEQFF.

The chain carries TRBV5-1 and TRBJ1-3, with D uncertain. Between the trimmed V and J ends, which lost 2 bases and 0 bases, there was a span of 9 bases. Germline lookup yields CDR1 SGHRS and CDR2 YFSETQ. The CDR3 covers 15 residues. The CDR3 here is CASSFASDSGNTIYF. DNA for the CDR3: TGCGCCAGCAGCTTCGCCTCCGACTCTGGAAACACCATATATTTT.

The genes are TRBV23-1 and TRBJ1-3, with D hard to call. TRBV23-1 is an ORF, and what it does is uncertain. The V gene lost 0 bases and the J gene lost 1 base, with 16 bases spanning the gap. CDR3 length equals 18 residues. CDR3 residues: CASSQSSALPWSGNTIYF. CDR3 bases: TGCGCCAGCAGTCAATCGTCAGCACTTCCCTGGTCTGGAAACACCATATATTTT.

The genes are TRBV10-3 and TRBJ2-2, with 8 bases identical to TRBD2. CDR1 is ENHRY and CDR2 is SYGVKD in the germline V gene. V shed 5 bases and J 5 bases; nucleotides not matched to a gene: 1. The CDR3 is made up of 13 amino acids. CDR3 residues: CAISTSGTGELFF. As DNA, the CDR3 is TGTGCCATCAGTACTAGCGGAACCGGGGAGCTGTTTTTT.

The rearrangement uses TRBV4-2 and TRBJ1-1; unclear D gene. The length of the CDR3 is 13 residues. V dropped 5 bases and J dropped 0 bases, with 7 bases sitting between them. CDR1 is LGHNA and CDR2 is YNFKEQ in the germline V gene. CDR3 amino acids: CASSWGVNTEAFF. CDR3 in DNA: TGTGCCAGCAGCTGGGGAGTGAACACTGAAGCTTTCTTT.

The V call is TRBV19, the J call TRBJ1-1; D may be TRBD1 (5 bases). CDR1 is LNHDA and CDR2 is SQIVND in the germline V gene (reference sequence). V was pared by 7 bases and J by 2 bases, with 20 bases between. This CDR3 has 16 residues. The CDR3 nucleotides are TGTGCCAGTATCCCCCATTCAGGGTGGGGAAACACTGAAGCTTTCTTT. As protein: CASIPHSGWGNTEAFF.

V and J are TRBV11-3 and TRBJ2-1; TRBD1 agrees at 7 bases. The junction had 11 bases not matched to a gene; V was cut back by 4 bases and J by 8 bases. This CDR3 region has 15 residues. CDR1 SGHNT and CDR2 YENEEA come from the germline V gene. CDR3 in DNA: TGTGCCAGCAGCTCGCGAGACAGGGTGACTGATGAGCAGTTCTTC. Encoded protein: CASSSRDRVTDEQFF.

CDR3 DNA sequence: TGTGCCAGCAGTTACGCGACGGGGACAGATACGCAGTATTTT. This translates into CASSYATGTDTQYF. This rearrangement joins TRBV6-6 to TRBJ2-3; TRBD2 might be the D (5 bases). Looked up from germline, CDR1 is MNHNY and CDR2 is SVGAGI (reference sequence). The CDR3 is 14 amino acids. V lost 2 bases and J lost 3, with 9 bases in between.

V gene TRBV2 combines with J gene TRBJ1-2; a weak D match, TRBD1 (5 bases). Trimming took 6 bases from V and 1 from J, leaving 9 bases between them. The CDR3 extends over 13 amino acids. Germline values: CDR1 SNHLY, CDR2 FYNNEI. The DNA for the CDR3 is TGTGCCAGCAGGACGGACATTAACTATGGCTACACCTTC. Translation gives CASRTDINYGYTF.

This clone was counted only a few times. The V call is TRBV7-2, the J call TRBJ2-5; the match to TRBD1 covers 7 bases. Germline CDR1 reads SGHTA; CDR2 reads FQGNSA. With 3 bases clipped from V and 2 bases from J, the junction kept 3 bases outside the gene matches. The length of the CDR3 is 14 residues. DNA for the CDR3: TGTGCCAGCAGCTTCAACAGGGGTCAAGAGACCCAGTACTTC. Its translation: CASSFNRGQETQYF.

The chain uses TRBV7-2 and TRBJ2-5; 7 bases agree with TRBD2. V gave up 5 bases and J gave up 11 bases; unmatched junction bases: 14. This CDR3 is built from 14 residues. Germline values: CDR1 SGHTA, CDR2 FQGNSA. The CDR3 reads CASSPSSGIKEQYF. The CDR3 DNA follows: TGTGCCAGCAGCCCCAGCAGCGGGATCAAAGAGCAGTACTTC.

CDR3 in amino acids: CASGLREGSNEQFF. The DNA of the CDR3 is TGTGCTAGTGGTTTGAGGGAGGGGTCCAATGAGCAGTTCTTC. The chain couples TRBV12-5 to TRBJ2-1; 7 nucleotides line up with TRBD2. The CDR3 spans 14 residues. Germline lookup yields CDR1 LGHNT and CDR2 FRNRAP. V shed 2 bases, J shed 6 bases, and the junction held 4 bases outside the gene matches.

V and J are TRBV9 and TRBJ2-2; weak D call: TRBD1 (6 bases). The CDR3 sequence is 14 residues long. The germline gives CDR1 SGDLS, CDR2 YYNGEE. Trimming stripped 1 base from V and 7 bases from J, with 11 bases between. CDR3 sequence reads: CASSVRGTGGELFF. The CDR3 DNA reads TGTGCCAGCAGCGTAAGGGGGACGGGCGGGGAGCTGTTTTTT.

The rearrangement links TRBV6-6 to TRBJ2-7; D tentatively fits TRBD1 or TRBD2 (5 bases each). This CDR3 is 14 amino acids long. Trimming stripped 6 bases from V and 4 bases from J, with 16 bases between. Germline V CDR1 and CDR2: MNHNY, SVGAGI (reference sequence). Here the CDR3 DNA reads TGTGCCAGCAGCCTACTAGGCTGGGGGTACGAGCAGTACTTC. Protein product: CASSLLGWGYEQYF.

Notes on this clone: The junction departs from the called germline gene at one end, perhaps through a read error. This sample also contains other DNA sequences that code for the same CDR3. This chain uses TRBV6-1 with TRBJ1-5; D gene ambiguous. The CDR3 loop spans 17 amino acids. The germline V gene encodes CDR1 MNHNS and CDR2 SASEGT. Here the CDR3 DNA reads TGTGCCAGTAGTGAGCTTACCCTAGGAGGGAGCAATCAGCCCCAGCATTTT. This encodes CASSELTLGGSNQPQHF.

This chain uses TRBV5-6 with TRBJ1-2, with 7 bases fitting TRBD1. The germline gives CDR1 SGHDT, CDR2 YYEEEE. After removal of 4 bases from V and 1 base from J, the junction contained 7 bases not matched to a gene. This CDR3 has 15 amino acids. DNA for the CDR3: TGTGCCAGCAGCCGAAGACAGGGAAGTAACTATGGCTACACCTTC. Protein sequence: CASSRRQGSNYGYTF.

The chain uses TRBV11-2 and TRBJ2-1; 7 nucleotides match TRBD2. Trimming at V came to 1 base and at J to 2 bases, leaving 2 bases not matched to a gene. The germline gives CDR1 SGHAT, CDR2 FQNNGV. The CDR3 extends over 15 amino acids. CDR3 region: CASSLGGGPYNEQFF. The DNA of the CDR3 is TGTGCCAGCAGCTTAGGGGGGGGTCCCTACAATGAGCAGTTCTTC.